This T cell receptor beta chain derives from a study of beta chain features in type 1 diabetes. The wider study: Sorted cells, around 100 million in number, were examined across all samples.

Comment on this clone: Its cognate antigen is unknown.

One heparinised blood draw, averaging around 0.12 L, came from each donor. Sorted CD4+ subsets: naive, central memory, regulatory, stem cell-like memory (CD45RO/CCR7/CD25/CD127/CD95/CD27 panel). General study results and limits: Resolution of whether HLA type affects TCRB rearrangement was not achieved here. There was a moderate but significant shortening of TCRB CDR3s in all four CD4+ subsets of Type 1 diabetes patients.

Germline V gene data show CDR1 as SGDLS and CDR2 as YYNGEE. CDR3 size: 15 residues. Trimming cost V 4 bases and J 4 bases; bases outside gene matches: 7. The entirety of the isolated RNA underwent reverse transcription, so expressed TCRB transcripts were sequenced. TCRdb's table, derived via immunoSEQ multiplex PCR, lists solely in-frame clones and lacks some. Among some 160,000 clones listed, around 9.7% were seen once. This chain links TRBV9 with TRBJ2-3; TRBD1 aligns across 9 bases. The TCR comes from a woman younger than 45 with type 1 diabetes. Input material: central memory CD4+ T cells from blood. CDR3 DNA: TGTGCCAGCAGCCCTGGACAGGGGTACGCAGATACGCAGTATTTT. The encoded protein is CASSPGQGYADTQYF.